This T cell receptor beta chain came from a study of vaccination and CD4 T cells after COVID-19. For the study at large: Convalescent donors were composed of six males and four females, of whom two were Hispanic.

Details on this clonotype: Its target is unknown.

Treatment reported: roughly ten-day PBMC culture with coronavirus spike peptide pools or control peptides (ViraFEST assay). An unexposed donor provided the CD4+ T cells, which were collected before the COVID-19 pandemic (2011-2018). The ViraFEST method relied on peptide pools to expand antigen-specific T cells, followed by TCR sequencing. Researchers challenged CD4+ T cells from unexposed donors with SARS-CoV-2 S/N and four cold-coronavirus spikes, cells permitting. The Oncomine TCR Beta short-read assay was what sequenced the DNA obtained from cultured CD4+ T cells. From the PCR reads, TCRdb called clonotypes with MiXCR, one entry per CDR3 protein. Counted here are thousands of distinct CDR3 sequences, around 47% occurring once; the ten biggest clones make up about two fifths. Germline values: CDR1 SEHNR, CDR2 FQNEAQ (reference sequence). Trimming removed 5 bases at V and 6 bases at J, with 10 bases between. The length of the CDR3 is 12 residues.

The source is a human donor in good health. This chain links TRBV7-9 with TRBJ1-1; the D is unclear. The sequenced sample was CD4+ T cells from blood, cultured in vitro. CDR3 bases: TGTGCCAGCAGCGGCGACGGTCCTGAAGCTTTCTTT. Translation: CASSGDGPEAFF.